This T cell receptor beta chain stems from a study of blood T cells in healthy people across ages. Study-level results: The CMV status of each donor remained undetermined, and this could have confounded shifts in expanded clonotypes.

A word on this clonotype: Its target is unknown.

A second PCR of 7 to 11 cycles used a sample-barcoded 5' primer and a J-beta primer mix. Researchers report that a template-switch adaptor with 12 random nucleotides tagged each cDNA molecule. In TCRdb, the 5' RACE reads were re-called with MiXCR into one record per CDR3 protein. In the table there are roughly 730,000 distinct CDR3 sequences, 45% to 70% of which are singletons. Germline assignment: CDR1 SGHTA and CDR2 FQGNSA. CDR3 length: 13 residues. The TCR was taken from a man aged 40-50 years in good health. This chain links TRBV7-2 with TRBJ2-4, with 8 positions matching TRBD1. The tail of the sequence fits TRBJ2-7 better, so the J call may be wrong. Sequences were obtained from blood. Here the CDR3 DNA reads TGTGCCAGCAGCTTAGGGACAGGGACCGAGCAGTACTTC. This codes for CASSLGTGTEQYF.